This T cell receptor (beta chain) was captured in a study of T cells in localized non-small cell lung cancer. The study, taken as a whole, reports: The study linked higher blood T cell density to longer overall survival. Adjacent uninvolved lung had the highest clonality, suggesting focused antigen responses. Sequence data derive from only one tumor region, so heterogeneity remains possible. When the top 100 tumor clones were examined, a median around 61 of them also appeared in the adjacent lung, which was paired and uninvolved.

Turning to this clone: Its antigen is unknown.

Profiling relied on immunoSEQ multiplex PCR, and the TCRdb table lists in-frame clones only, not all of them. The table includes 70,000 to 75,000 clones, roughly 84% detected once. V lost 1 base and J 2 bases, leaving 13 bases between the germline ends. This CDR3 has 16 residues. Germline V CDR1 and CDR2: LGHNA, YSLEER. This sequence was found in a female donor over 55 with stage I lung adenocarcinoma. The source material was peripheral blood, sampled before any cancer treatment. The chain couples TRBV4-3 to TRBJ2-3; no clear D. The CDR3 coding sequence is TGCGCCAGCAGCCAAGCTCTCTGGCAGTACACAGATACGCAGTATTTT. Protein: CASSQALWQYTDTQYF.